The 31 T cell receptor beta chains reported below all come from one sample, sequenced in a study of blood T cell repertoires in COVID-19. The table came from immunoSEQ multiplex PCR; TCRdb's copy has only in-frame clones and leaves some out. There are tens of thousands of clones in the sample; approximately 80% occur only once, and roughly 8.8% lies in the top ten. Sequencing was carried out using peripheral blood. All receptors come from a man in his 60s with acute or convalescent COVID-19.

The chain's CDR3 is CASSWGGYSYNEQFF. The CDR3 DNA follows: TGTGCCAGCAGCTGGGGGGGATACTCCTACAATGAGCAGTTCTTC. The chain is built from TRBV6-5 and TRBJ2-1; 7 bases fit TRBD2. The germline V gene has CDR1 MNHEY and CDR2 SVGAGI. The CDR3 length is 15 residues. After removal of 6 bases from V and 0 bases from J, the junction contained 5 bases not matched to a gene.

The chain combines TRBV5-1 with TRBJ2-1, with TRBD1 matching over 8 bases. In germline, CDR1 is SGHRS, CDR2 YFSETQ. J was trimmed by 2 bases and V by 4 bases; bases with no gene match: 5. CDR3 length: 15 residues. The CDR3 loop reads CASSEGQVTYNEQFF. As DNA, the CDR3 is TGCGCCAGCAGCGAGGGACAGGTCACCTACAATGAGCAGTTCTTC.

V is TRBV30 and J is TRBJ2-3; 8 nucleotides match TRBD2. Germline CDR1 is GTSNPN and CDR2 is SVGIG (reference sequence). V shed 3 bases and J 3 bases; nucleotides not matched to a gene: 5. The CDR3 consists of 14 residues. CDR3 DNA: TGTGCCTGGAGCCCGGGGGGGCTTACAGATACGCAGTATTTT. This translates into CAWSPGGLTDTQYF.

The chain recombines TRBV2 with TRBJ1-5; 10 bases line up with TRBD1. The CDR3 consists of 15 residues. J was trimmed by 4 bases and V by 7 bases; bases with no gene match: 7. The germline gives CDR1 SNHLY, CDR2 FYNNEI. The DNA for the CDR3 is TGTGCCAGCAACCAGGACAGGGGGGGAAATCAGCCCCAGCATTTT. This translates into CASNQDRGGNQPQHF.

This clone occurred once. V usage is TRBV4-3 and J usage is TRBJ2-2; 12 bases agree with TRBD2. V was clipped by 0 bases and J by 6 bases; unmatched bases: 8. The CDR3 is 18 amino acids. Germline-derived CDR1 and CDR2 are LGHNA and YSLEER. The CDR3 bases are TGCGCCAGCAGCCAAGATCGGGCTAGCGGGGGGGTGGCCGGGGAGCTGTTTTTT. It is translated as CASSQDRASGGVAGELFF.

The chain links TRBV20-1 to TRBJ1-3; 9 nucleotides agree with TRBD1. The CDR3 length is 14 residues. The V gene's germline CDR1 is DFQATT and CDR2 SNEGSKA (reference sequence). Trimming removed 3 bases from V and 3 bases from J; junction bases left unmatched: 3. The CDR3 region has the DNA TGCAGTGCTAGTAGGGACAGGGTTGGAAACACCATATATTTT. Amino acids: CSASRDRVGNTIYF.

In DNA, the CDR3 is TGTGCCAGCAGCCGGGGATGGGACAGGGGATTCCCCGGGGAGCTGTTTTTT. Amino acids: CASSRGWDRGFPGELFF. V usage is TRBV9 and J usage is TRBJ2-2; 10 nucleotides agree with TRBD1. The CDR3 length is 17 residues. The V and J ends lost 4 bases and 6 bases, in that order; junction bases with no gene match: 12. The V gene's germline CDR1 is SGDLS and CDR2 YYNGEE.

The V call is TRBV6-2 or TRBV6-3, the J call TRBJ2-3; 10 nucleotides line up with TRBD1. The CDR3 loop spans 17 amino acids. The germline V gene has CDR1 MNHEY and CDR2 SVGEGT. V was clipped by 2 bases and J by 1 base; unmatched bases: 6. CDR3 region: CASSYATGTGGTDTQYF. The CDR3 region has the DNA TGTGCCAGCAGTTACGCCACCGGGACAGGGGGCACAGATACGCAGTATTTT.

V usage is TRBV6-5 and J usage is TRBJ1-2; 10 bases line up with TRBD1. The V gene end was trimmed by 4 bases and the J gene end by 5 bases; junction bases not matched to a gene: 7. Germline CDR1 reads MNHEY; CDR2 reads SVGAGI. The CDR3 is made up of 15 amino acids. This CDR3 is CASSSGTGEWYGYTF. DNA for the CDR3: TGTGCCAGCAGTTCCGGGACAGGGGAGTGGTATGGCTACACCTTC.

This chain connects TRBV27 to TRBJ1-2, with 11 bases matching TRBD1. This CDR3 contains 14 residues. Germline V lookup: CDR1 MNHEY, CDR2 SMNVEV (reference sequence). The junction had 6 bases not matched to a gene; V was cut back by 4 bases and J by 8 bases. The CDR3: CASSSSGTGGGYTF. CDR3 nucleotide sequence: TGTGCCAGCAGTTCGTCCGGGACAGGGGGAGGCTACACCTTC.

This chain uses TRBV5-1 with TRBJ2-7; 14 bases are a match to TRBD2. Trimming removed 0 bases from V and 5 bases from J; junction bases left unmatched: 4. The CDR3 sequence is 16 residues long. In germline, CDR1 is SGHRS, CDR2 YFSETQ. CDR3 region: CASSLAVTSGGDEQYF. CDR3 bases: TGCGCCAGCAGCTTGGCCGTGACTAGCGGGGGGGACGAGCAGTACTTC.

V and J are TRBV4-3 and TRBJ2-5; D gene ambiguous. The CDR3 is made up of 14 amino acids. V was cut by 1 base and J by 0 bases, with 6 bases left in between. Per germline, CDR1 LGHNA and CDR2 YSLEER. This CDR3 is CASSQVEDQETQYF. CDR3 bases: TGCGCCAGCAGCCAAGTAGAGGACCAAGAGACCCAGTACTTC.

The chain employs TRBV7-2 and TRBJ2-5; 12 bases line up with TRBD2. In germline, CDR1 is SGHTA, CDR2 FQGNSA. Trimming at V came to 2 bases and at J to 5 bases, leaving 9 bases not matched to a gene. The CDR3 runs to 17 residues. CDR3 in DNA: TGTGCCAGCAGCTTAACCTCTAGCGGGGGGGCCCGGGAGACCCAGTACTTC. Translating gives CASSLTSSGGARETQYF.

The V gene is TRBV30, the J gene TRBJ1-2; D unresolved. CDR1 and CDR2 (germline): GTSNPN, SVGIG (reference sequence). This CDR3 spans 12 amino acids. V shed 4 bases and J shed 2 bases, with 8 bases lying between them. Here the CDR3 DNA reads TGTGCCTGGACGGCGGGGAACTATGGCTACACCTTC. It specifies CAWTAGNYGYTF.

The rearrangement joins TRBV9 to TRBJ1-6; D uncertain. Germline CDR1 is SGDLS and CDR2 is YYNGEE. CDR3 length equals 13 residues. The V end was cut by 0 bases, the J end by 8 bases, with 6 bases between. CDR3 nucleotides: TGTGCCAGCAGCGTAGCTCAGGATTCACCCCTCCACTTT. Translated, it gives CASSVAQDSPLHF.

The sample holds one count of this clone. This chain links TRBV6-1 with TRBJ1-5; the D is unclear. The CDR3 has 15 residues. Germline assignment: CDR1 MNHNS and CDR2 SASEGT. Trimming took off 0 bases at V and 5 bases at J, with 11 bases between the two ends. The CDR3 here is CASSEARSPDQPQHF. The DNA for the CDR3 is TGTGCCAGCAGTGAAGCGAGGAGCCCAGATCAGCCCCAGCATTTT.

The genes are TRBV29-1 and TRBJ2-7; tentative D call: TRBD1 (6 bases). V was clipped by 7 bases and J by 2 bases, with 9 bases between them. This CDR3 region has 11 residues. The germline V gene encodes CDR1 SQVTM and CDR2 ANQGSEA. The CDR3 bases are TGCAGCGCCGGACAGCCCTACGAGCAGTACTTC. Translation: CSAGQPYEQYF.

This chain joins TRBV5-1 and TRBJ2-5, with D possibly matching TRBD1 (5 bases). V lost 5 bases, J lost 0 bases, and 8 bases lay in between. CDR3 size: 13 residues. The germline V gene has CDR1 SGHRS and CDR2 YFSETQ. Here the CDR3 reads CASSTGNQETQYF. In DNA form, the CDR3 reads TGCGCCAGCAGTACAGGCAACCAAGAGACCCAGTACTTC.

This clone is a singleton in its sample. V and J are TRBV6-5 and TRBJ2-1, with TRBD1 matching 9 bases. The germline V gene has CDR1 MNHEY and CDR2 SVGAGI. V was clipped by 0 bases and J by 6 bases; unmatched bases: 6. There are 16 residues in the CDR3. DNA for the CDR3: TGTGCCAGCAGTTACTCGGAGGGACAGGGCTTCAATGAGCAGTTCTTC. Protein product: CASSYSEGQGFNEQFF.

The chain carries TRBV5-4 and TRBJ1-3, with D hard to call. Germline V CDR1 and CDR2: SGHNT, YYREEE (reference sequence). CDR3 length: 15 amino acids. V shed 3 bases and J shed 2 bases, with 12 bases lying between them. The CDR3 bases are TGTGCCAGCAGCTACACGGGAGGGCCTGGAAACACCATATATTTT. Protein sequence: CASSYTGGPGNTIYF.

This clone was seen a single time. The genes are TRBV5-6 and TRBJ2-5, with 11 bases identical to TRBD1. The V gene's germline CDR1 is SGHDT and CDR2 YYEEEE. V was pared by 4 bases and J by 5 bases, with 7 bases of the junction left unmatched. This CDR3 contains 15 residues. The CDR3 DNA is TGTGCCAGCAGCAAAGGACAGGGGGCGGTTGAGACCCAGTACTTC. Translating it yields CASSKGQGAVETQYF.

The chain links TRBV2 to TRBJ1-5, with 7 bases aligning to TRBD1. Unmatched junction bases numbered 14, after V lost 6 bases and J lost 0 bases. Germline V CDR1 and CDR2: SNHLY, FYNNEI. The CDR3 extends over 18 amino acids. CDR3 sequence reads: CASRAGTEGTYSNQPQHF. In DNA form, the CDR3 reads TGTGCCAGCAGAGCCGGGACAGAGGGGACATATAGCAATCAGCCCCAGCATTTT.

The chain recombines TRBV6-5 with TRBJ1-4, with TRBD1 identical over 9 bases. Trimming took 6 bases from V and 3 from J; bases not matched to a gene: 5. There are 15 residues in the CDR3. Per germline, CDR1 MNHEY and CDR2 SVGAGI. The chain's CDR3 is CASSSQGAANEKLFF. The CDR3 coding sequence is TGTGCCAGCAGCTCACAGGGGGCGGCTAATGAAAAACTGTTTTTT.

The V and J genes are TRBV7-9 and TRBJ1-2; D possibly corresponds to TRBD1 (6 bases). The V end was cut by 1 base, the J end by 7 bases, with 13 bases between. Germline CDR1 and CDR2: SEHNR and FQNEAQ (reference sequence). CDR3 length: 14 residues. In DNA form, the CDR3 reads TGTGCCAGCAGCTTAGGAACAGGGAATCTTGGCTACACCTTC. Translation gives CASSLGTGNLGYTF.

This rearrangement joins TRBV9 to TRBJ2-3, with TRBD1 matching over 7 bases. This CDR3 region has 15 residues. With 1 base clipped from V and 0 bases from J, the junction kept 2 bases outside the gene matches. Germline V lookup: CDR1 SGDLS, CDR2 YYNGEE. CDR3 protein: CASSVQGVSTDTQYF. The CDR3 DNA follows: TGTGCCAGCAGCGTACAGGGGGTGAGCACAGATACGCAGTATTTT.

This clone was counted a few times. V usage is TRBV3-1 (or the pseudogene TRBV3-2) and J usage is TRBJ1-2; D is undetermined. The CDR3 spans 13 residues. The germline CDR1 and CDR2 sequences are LGHDT and YNNKEL (reference sequence). The ends were cut back, 4 bases at V and 4 bases at J, with 10 bases in the middle. Written as DNA, the CDR3 is TGTGCCAGCAGCCCCCCAGGTTCCTATGGCTACACCTTC. Its protein product is CASSPPGSYGYTF.

The rearrangement uses TRBV7-6 and TRBJ2-1; 7 bases align to TRBD1. The germline V gene has CDR1 SGHVS and CDR2 FNYEAQ. The J segment lost 0 bases and the V segment lost 4 bases, leaving 6 bases of the junction unmatched. The CDR3 runs to 16 residues. The CDR3 DNA is TGTGCCAGCAGCTCGGGACAGCCGAGCTCCTACAATGAGCAGTTCTTC. This sequence encodes CASSSGQPSSYNEQFF.

This clone was counted once. Germline is not matched at one junction end, which may reflect a read error. This chain joins TRBV7-2 and TRBJ1-3, with D possibly TRBD1 on 6 matching bases. Germline V gene data show CDR1 as SGHTA and CDR2 as FQGNSA. This CDR3 is built from 15 residues. The CDR3 region is CVSSLGQNSGNTIYF. CDR3 nucleotides: TGTGTCAGCAGCTTAGGACAGAACTCTGGAAACACCATATATTTT.

The gene calls are TRBV5-5 and TRBJ2-3; 10 bases match TRBD2. Germline assignment: CDR1 SGHKS and CDR2 YYEKEE (reference sequence). CDR3 size: 18 residues. V lost 3 bases, J lost 3 bases, and 13 bases stayed unmatched. CDR3 nucleotides: TGTGCCAGCAGCTGGGAGCAGCGGGGGGGCCGGAGGACAGATACGCAGTATTTT. This sequence encodes CASSWEQRGGRRTDTQYF.

The chain uses TRBV3-1 (or the pseudogene TRBV3-2) and TRBJ1-6; no clear D. From germline, CDR1 is LGHDT and CDR2 YNNKEL (reference sequence). This CDR3 has 14 amino acids. Trimming left V 1 base short and J 5 bases short, with 6 bases between. The CDR3 spells CASSQGSDNSPLHF. DNA for the CDR3: TGTGCCAGCAGCCAAGGGTCAGATAATTCACCCCTCCACTTT.

The chain combines TRBV2 with TRBJ1-5; 9 nucleotides match TRBD1. CDR3 length equals 15 residues. V lost 8 bases and J lost 7; bases outside the gene matches: 12. Germline lookup yields CDR1 SNHLY and CDR2 FYNNEI. CDR3 in DNA: TGTGCCAGCCAAATAACAGGGGGCGCAGGGCAGCCCCAGCATTTT. Translating gives CASQITGGAGQPQHF.